Following are 20 T cell receptor beta chains from one sample sequenced in a study of T cell repertoires in cytomegalovirus infection. Their specific antigens are unknown. Via MiXCR, TCRdb re-called the reads, giving one row per CDR3 protein. The sample shows about 310,000 distinct CDR3 sequences, 20% to 30% of them seen only once. Sequencing was performed on cultured PBMCs, taken from culture after CMV antigen stimulation. These TCRs come from a human donor in good health (CMV status not recorded). Some clones in this sample may be carry-over from other donors' samples.

V usage is TRBV20-1 and J usage is TRBJ1-1; 7 nucleotides match TRBD1. The length of the CDR3 is 14 residues. CDR1 and CDR2 from the germline V gene are DFQATT and SNEGSKA (reference sequence). V shed 1 base, J shed 3 bases, and the junction held 5 bases outside the gene matches. The CDR3 loop is CSARALDRDTEAFF. CDR3 DNA: TGCAGTGCTAGAGCACTTGACAGGGACACTGAAGCTTTCTTT.

This clonotype was counted only a few times. This chain joins TRBV7-2 and TRBJ2-3; D ambiguous. Germline V gene lookup returns CDR1 SGHTA and CDR2 FQGNSA. V was trimmed by 1 base and J by 5 bases, leaving 7 bases between them. The CDR3 runs to 13 residues. CDR3 loop: CASSLETVDTQYF. CDR3 nucleotide sequence: TGTGCCAGCAGCTTAGAAACAGTAGATACGCAGTATTTT.

This clonotype appeared a few times. This chain uses TRBV11-1 with TRBJ2-1; 15 nucleotides agree with TRBD2. The CDR3 is made up of 15 amino acids. The V segment lost 5 bases and the J segment 6 bases; nucleotides outside the gene matches: 2. Germline loops: CDR1 SGHAT, CDR2 FQDESV (reference sequence). CDR3 bases: TGTGCCAGCAGCCGGGGACTAGCGGGGGGCAATGAGCAGTTCTTC. Residues: CASSRGLAGGNEQFF.

This clonotype appeared a few times. This chain links TRBV7-9 with TRBJ2-1; 11 nucleotides match TRBD2. The ends lost 5 bases at V and 6 bases at J; junction bases unmatched: 6. CDR1 and CDR2 from the germline V gene are SEHNR and FQNEAQ (reference sequence). The CDR3 has 15 residues. In nucleotides, the CDR3 is TGTGCCAGCAGCATACTAGCGGGAGTCGTCAATGAGCAGTTCTTC. Its translation is CASSILAGVVNEQFF.

This clonotype was observed a handful of times. The rearrangement uses TRBV15 and TRBJ1-5; D is unclear. The V end was cut by 5 bases, the J end by 3 bases, with 8 bases between. This CDR3 comprises 13 residues. Germline CDR1 and CDR2: LNHNV and YYDKDF (reference sequence). The CDR3 reads CATSGRLNQPQHF. The CDR3 nucleotides are TGTGCCACCAGCGGCCGGCTCAATCAGCCCCAGCATTTT.

This clonotype was counted ten times or more. The chain carries TRBV6-1 and TRBJ1-1, with 9 nucleotides matching TRBD1. This CDR3 contains 15 residues. Trimming at V came to 6 bases and at J to 4 bases, leaving 9 bases not matched to a gene. Germline CDR1 and CDR2: MNHNS and SASEGT. For the CDR3, the DNA is TGTGCCAGCAGCCGAAGACAGGGGGGAGGCACTGAAGCTTTCTTT. Translating it yields CASSRRQGGGTEAFF.

CDR3 sequence: CASSLAAGTGLPNTEAFF. Written as DNA, the CDR3 is TGTGCCAGCAGCTTGGCGGCCGGGACAGGGCTCCCGAACACTGAAGCTTTCTTT. The chain employs TRBV5-6 and TRBJ1-1, with 9 bases lining up with TRBD1. Germline CDR1 SGHDT, CDR2 YYEEEE. After removal of 0 bases from V and 1 base from J, the junction contained 10 bases not matched to a gene. The CDR3 is made up of 18 amino acids. Full variable domain (outside the CDR3, taken from reference TRBV5-6 and TRBJ1-1): DAGVTQSPTHLIKTRGQQVTLRCSPKSGHDTVSWYQQALGQGPQFIFQYYEEEERQRGNFPDRFSGHQFPNYSSELNVNALLLGDSALYLCASSLAAGTGLPNTEAFFGQGTRLTVV.

Written as DNA, the CDR3 is TGTGCCACCCAAGAGGAGGGGGCAGGGACAGATACGCAGTATTTT. It yields the protein CATQEEGAGTDTQYF. This chain connects TRBV6-2 or TRBV6-3 to TRBJ2-3; perhaps TRBD1 as D (7 bases). The germline gives CDR1 MNHEY, CDR2 SVGEGT. This CDR3 has 15 residues. The V gene lost 10 bases and the J gene lost 3 bases, with 20 bases spanning the gap.

This chain uses TRBV18 with TRBJ1-1; tentatively, D is TRBD1 (6 bases). The CDR3 has 15 residues. V shed 2 bases and J shed 1 base, with 11 bases lying between them. Germline loops: CDR1 KGHSH, CDR2 LQKENI. CDR3 loop: CASSPEGVQNTEAFF. In nucleotides, the CDR3 is TGTGCCAGCTCACCAGAGGGGGTGCAGAACACTGAAGCTTTCTTT.

This rearrangement joins TRBV19 to TRBJ1-2, with D possibly being TRBD1 (5 bases). The germline V gene has CDR1 LNHDA and CDR2 SQIVND (reference sequence). V gave up 4 bases and J gave up 4 bases, with 13 bases separating them. The CDR3 totals 14 residues. Written as DNA, the CDR3 is TGTGCCAGTAGTACGGACACCGCTGGCTATGGCTACACCTTC. Protein product: CASSTDTAGYGYTF.

V and J are TRBV5-1 and TRBJ1-1, with TRBD1 as a possible D gene (6 bases). The germline gives CDR1 SGHRS, CDR2 YFSETQ. V shed 5 bases and J shed 4 bases, with 18 bases lying between them. The CDR3 contains 15 residues. CDR3 in amino acids: CASRTRGGQGTEAFF. Written as DNA, the CDR3 is TGCGCCAGCAGAACCCGAGGGGGGCAGGGCACTGAAGCTTTCTTT.

V and J are TRBV6-5 and TRBJ1-1, with D possibly TRBD1 on 5 matching bases. The CDR3 runs 13 residues. The V end was cut by 2 bases, the J end by 5 bases, with 9 bases between. Germline values: CDR1 MNHEY, CDR2 SVGAGI. CDR3 in DNA: TGTGCCAGCAGTTACCAGGGTAGGACTGAAGCTTTCTTT. Amino acids: CASSYQGRTEAFF.

The rearrangement links TRBV2 to TRBJ2-2, with TRBD2 as a possible D gene (6 bases). From germline, CDR1 is SNHLY and CDR2 FYNNEI. The CDR3 is 13 residues long. Trimming removed 3 bases at V and 4 bases at J, with 6 bases between. For the CDR3, the DNA is TGTGCCAGCAGTGAGCGGGGCACCGGGGAGCTGTTTTTT. It specifies CASSERGTGELFF.

This clonotype was observed a handful of times. The chain carries TRBV28 and TRBJ2-2, with TRBD1 identical over 8 bases. V lost 5 bases to trimming and J lost 6 bases; unmatched junction nucleotides: 5. Germline assignment: CDR1 MDHEN and CDR2 SYDVKM. The length of the CDR3 is 14 residues. CDR3 amino acids: CASSVDRVAGELFF. The CDR3, as DNA: TGTGCCAGCAGTGTGGACAGGGTGGCCGGGGAGCTGTTTTTT. The full variable domain, its missing parts supplied by reference TRBV28 and TRBJ2-2, is DVKVTQSSRYLVKRTGEKVFLECVQDMDHENMFWYRQDPGLGLRLIYFSYDVKMKEKGDIPEGYSVSREKKERFSLILESASTNQTSMYLCASSVDRVAGELFFGEGSRLTVL.

J is TRBJ2-3 and V is TRBV6-1; 8 bases are a match to TRBD2. From germline, CDR1 is MNHNS and CDR2 SASEGT. V gave up 5 bases and J gave up 6 bases; unmatched junction bases: 13. The CDR3 is 16 residues long. CDR3 bases: TGTGCCAGCAGTACCTTAGCGGGGAGCCCCACCGATACGCAGTATTTT. It encodes CASSTLAGSPTDTQYF.

This clonotype was picked up a small number of times. The chain employs TRBV5-1 and TRBJ1-1; TRBD1 might be the D (6 bases). Germline CDR1 SGHRS, CDR2 YFSETQ. The CDR3 runs 15 residues. The V end lost 4 bases, the J end lost 6 bases, and 19 bases lay between the germline ends. The CDR3 reads CASSEQGSGFAEAFF. The CDR3 nucleotides are TGCGCCAGCAGCGAACAGGGATCCGGATTCGCTGAAGCTTTCTTT.

The sample holds a few counts of this clonotype. The chain is built from TRBV30 and TRBJ1-5; 10 bases are a match to TRBD1. Unmatched junction bases numbered 1, after V lost 1 base and J lost 7 bases. Germline lookup yields CDR1 GTSNPN and CDR2 SVGIG (reference sequence). This CDR3 spans 13 amino acids. The CDR3 sequence is CAWSGTGGQPQHF. CDR3 coding DNA: TGTGCCTGGAGTGGGACAGGGGGACAGCCCCAGCATTTT.

This clonotype showed up just a few times. The V and J genes are TRBV19 and TRBJ1-2; TRBD1 might be the D (5 bases). V was clipped by 4 bases and J by 3 bases, with 18 bases between them. The CDR3 has 16 residues. Germline V gene lookup returns CDR1 LNHDA and CDR2 SQIVND (reference sequence). This chain's CDR3 is CASSTPPGPYDYGYTF. The CDR3, as DNA: TGTGCCAGTAGTACTCCCCCGGGGCCCTATGACTATGGCTACACCTTC.

This clonotype has a count of ten or more. The V gene is TRBV7-6, the J gene TRBJ2-1; 14 positions agree with TRBD2. V lost 3 bases, J lost 7 bases, and 8 bases stayed unmatched. Germline V lookup: CDR1 SGHVS, CDR2 FNYEAQ. This CDR3 has 17 residues. The CDR3 sequence is CASSLGGLAGGANEQFF. CDR3 coding DNA: TGTGCCAGCAGCTTGGGCGGACTAGCGGGAGGAGCGAATGAGCAGTTCTTC.

The rearrangement uses TRBV5-1 and TRBJ2-7, with 16 bases aligning to TRBD2. CDR3 length equals 16 residues. After removal of 4 bases from V and 6 bases from J, the junction contained 7 bases not matched to a gene. CDR1 is SGHRS and CDR2 is YFSETQ in the germline V gene. In DNA form, the CDR3 reads TGCGCCAGCAGCCAGGGACTAGCGGGAGGGCCCCGCGAGCAGTACTTC. Amino acids: CASSQGLAGGPREQYF.